This T cell receptor (beta chain) was obtained from a study of control samples from healthy donors and cancer patients. Sequencing used immunoSEQ multiplex PCR; TCRdb keeps in-frame clones, though not all of them. The table lists about 140,000 clones, about 89% of them singletons. The germline V gene has CDR1 SGHRS and CDR2 YFSETQ. V gave up 4 bases and J gave up 14 bases; unmatched junction bases: 12. CDR3 size: 14 residues. This sequence joins TRBV5-1 and TRBJ2-1; 10 bases agree with TRBD2. Source material: blood. This sequence was found in a man aged 18 to 35 in good health. The CDR3 is CASSRTSGAQREFF. The CDR3, as DNA: TGCGCCAGCAGCCGCACTAGCGGGGCCCAAAGGGAGTTCTTC.